This TCR beta chain appears in the sequencing data of a study of OX40 agonist ivuxolimab in advanced cancers. For the study at large: Ivuxolimab was administered intravenously to patients at 0.01 to 10 mg/kg every 2 weeks. Head and neck, renal cell, melanoma or hepatocellular carcinoma were the cancers that dose-escalation patients had. Study outcomes and limitations: Some nonresponders additionally presented with little normalized T-cell clonal expansion. Among expanded peripheral T cells, antigen specificity went undetermined.

This clone was detected only once. Its antigen is undetermined. The CDR3 sequence is 16 residues long. V shed 3 bases and J 2 bases; nucleotides not matched to a gene: 8. Germline assignment: CDR1 SGDLS and CDR2 YYNGEE. Produced via immunoSEQ multiplex PCR; TCRdb's table is partial and in-frame only. The table includes about 14,000 clones, about four fifths detected once. Sequenced here: CD4+ or CD8+ T cells sorted from blood, sampled in a trial of the OX40 agonist ivuxolimab. The gene calls are TRBV9 and TRBJ2-7, with 10 bases fitting TRBD1. The receptor was derived from an adult with an advanced solid tumor such as melanoma, head and neck, liver or kidney cancer. CDR3 coding DNA: TGTGCCAGCAGCGATCATCGGGACAGGGGAACCTACGAGCAGTACTTC. It yields the protein CASSDHRDRGTYEQYF.